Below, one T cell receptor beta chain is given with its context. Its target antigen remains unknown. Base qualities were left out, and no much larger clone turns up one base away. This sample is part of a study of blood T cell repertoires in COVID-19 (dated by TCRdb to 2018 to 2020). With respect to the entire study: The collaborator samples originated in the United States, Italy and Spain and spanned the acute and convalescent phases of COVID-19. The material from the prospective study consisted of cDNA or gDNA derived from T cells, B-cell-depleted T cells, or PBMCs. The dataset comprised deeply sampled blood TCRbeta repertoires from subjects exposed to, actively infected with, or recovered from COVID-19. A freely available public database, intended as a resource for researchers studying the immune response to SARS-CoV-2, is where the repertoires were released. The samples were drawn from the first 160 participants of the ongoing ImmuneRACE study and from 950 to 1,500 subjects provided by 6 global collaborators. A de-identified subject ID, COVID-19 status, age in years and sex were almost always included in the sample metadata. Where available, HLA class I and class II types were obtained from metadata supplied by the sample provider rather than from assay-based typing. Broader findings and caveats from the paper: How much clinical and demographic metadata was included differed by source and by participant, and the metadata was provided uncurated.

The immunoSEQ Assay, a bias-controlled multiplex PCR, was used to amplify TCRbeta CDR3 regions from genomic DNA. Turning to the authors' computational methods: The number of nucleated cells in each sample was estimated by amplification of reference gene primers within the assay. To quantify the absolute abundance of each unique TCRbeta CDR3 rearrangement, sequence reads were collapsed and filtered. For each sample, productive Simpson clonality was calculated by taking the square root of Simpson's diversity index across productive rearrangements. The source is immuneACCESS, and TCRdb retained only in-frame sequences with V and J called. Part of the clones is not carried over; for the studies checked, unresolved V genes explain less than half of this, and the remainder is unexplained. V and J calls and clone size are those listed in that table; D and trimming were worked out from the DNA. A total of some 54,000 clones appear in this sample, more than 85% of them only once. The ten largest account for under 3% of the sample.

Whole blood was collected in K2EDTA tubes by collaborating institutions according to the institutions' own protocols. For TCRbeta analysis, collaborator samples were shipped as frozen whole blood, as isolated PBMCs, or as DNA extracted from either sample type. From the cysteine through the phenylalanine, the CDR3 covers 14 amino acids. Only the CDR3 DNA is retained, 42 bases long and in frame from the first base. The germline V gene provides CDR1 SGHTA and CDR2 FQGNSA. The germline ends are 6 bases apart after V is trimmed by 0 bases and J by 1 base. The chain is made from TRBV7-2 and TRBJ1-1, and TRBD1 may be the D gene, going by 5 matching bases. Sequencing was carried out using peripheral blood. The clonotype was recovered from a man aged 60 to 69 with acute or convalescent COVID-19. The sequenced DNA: TGTGCCAGCAGCTTAGCTAGGGGGAACACTGAAGCTTTCTTT. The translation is CASSLARGNTEAFF.